The text below deals with one T cell receptor beta chain. Its antigen remains unknown. The sample is drawn from a study of cytomegalovirus exposure and HLA in healthy donors. Study-wide results and limits: In a later analysis, across HLA loci, associated TCR counts were highest for DRB1, lowest for HLA-C.

Researchers ran the PCR with 60 Vbeta and 13 Jbeta primers. The assay was immunoSEQ multiplex PCR, and TCRdb's table has in-frame clones only and misses some. The sample yields roughly 170,000 clones, less than 90% seen once. This receptor was obtained from a woman aged 45-59 years in good health and CMV-seropositive. The material sequenced was PBMCs.

The CDR3 spells CASSQDGRAGETQYF. DNA of the CDR3: TGTGCCAGCAGCCAAGATGGCAGGGCAGGGGAGACCCAGTACTTC. The V call is TRBV4-2, the J call TRBJ2-5; D possibly corresponds to TRBD1 (5 bases). V was shortened by 0 bases and J by 5 bases, with 13 bases between the two germline ends. The CDR3 has 15 residues. Germline V gene data show CDR1 as LGHNA and CDR2 as YNFKEQ.